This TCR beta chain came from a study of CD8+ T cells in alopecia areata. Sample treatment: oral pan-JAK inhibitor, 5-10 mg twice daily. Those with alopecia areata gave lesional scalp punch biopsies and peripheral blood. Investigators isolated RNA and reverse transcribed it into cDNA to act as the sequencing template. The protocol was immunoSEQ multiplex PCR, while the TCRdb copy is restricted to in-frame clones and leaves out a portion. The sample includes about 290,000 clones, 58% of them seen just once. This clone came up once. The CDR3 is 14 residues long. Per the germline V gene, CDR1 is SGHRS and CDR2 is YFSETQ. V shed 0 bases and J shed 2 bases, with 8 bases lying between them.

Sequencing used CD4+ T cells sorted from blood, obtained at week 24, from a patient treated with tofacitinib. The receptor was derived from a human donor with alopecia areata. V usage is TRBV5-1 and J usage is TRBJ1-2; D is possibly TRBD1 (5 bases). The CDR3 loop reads CASSLDDRNYGYTF. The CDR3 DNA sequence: TGCGCCAGCAGCTTGGACGACAGAAACTATGGCTACACCTTC.